There are many counts of the clone carrying this T cell receptor beta chain. CDR3 length equals 15 residues. V dropped 2 bases and J dropped 2 bases, with 10 bases sitting between them. This sample was included in a study of early T cells in non-severe SARS-CoV-2 infection. TCRdb called the 5' RACE reads again in MiXCR, with one record for every CDR3 protein. The sample contains about 69,000 distinct CDR3 sequences, 9.5% of which appear only once. The sequencing input was whole blood. The gene calls are TRBV12-3 or TRBV12-4 and TRBJ2-1, with D unresolved. The sequence derives from an adult who was a healthcare worker with PCR-confirmed SARS-CoV-2 infection or an uninfected control (not recorded which). CDR3 nucleotides: TGTGCCAGCAGTTTAAATAGCCCAACCTACAATGAGCAGTTCTTC. It encodes CASSLNSPTYNEQFF.